These 21 T cell receptor beta chains came from one sample sequenced in a study of T cells in Graves' hyperthyroidism and ophthalmopathy. Researchers amplified the TCR beta CDR3 regions from RNA transcripts. An initial round of RT-PCR targeting the TCR CDR3 relied on the HTBI primer set. TCRdb reprocessed the multiplex PCR reads with MiXCR, giving one entry per CDR3 protein. The sample holds around 97,000 distinct CDR3 sequences, around 50% seen once. Sequenced sample: blood. The receptors come from a man between 35 and 55 years old with Graves' hyperthyroidism.

The chain uses TRBV29-1 and TRBJ2-3, with D possibly matching TRBD2 (5 bases). The V gene's germline CDR1 is SQVTM and CDR2 ANQGSEA. CDR3 length: 15 amino acids. Trimming took 6 bases from V and 11 from J, leaving 27 bases between them. CDR3 sequence (DNA): TGCAGCGTCGATACGGACTCGAGCTCCTACAATGAGCAGTATTTT. Its translation is CSVDTDSSSYNEQYF.

In its sample, this clonotype was seen many times. The chain has TRBV2 and TRBJ1-2; D unresolved. This CDR3 has 14 amino acids. Trimming cost V 3 bases and J 2 bases, with 10 bases left between them. Germline CDR1 is SNHLY and CDR2 is FYNNEI. The CDR3 nucleotides are TGTGCCAGCAGTGATTTCCTGCAGAACTATGGCTACACCTTC. Translating it yields CASSDFLQNYGYTF.

About this clonotype: An end of the junction does not agree with germline; a read error may underlie this. The chain recombines TRBV7-2 with TRBJ1-1; D is unresolved. This CDR3 has 14 amino acids. Germline V lookup: CDR1 SGHTA, CDR2 FQGNSA. CDR3 residues: CASSLASGRTEAFF. CDR3 bases: TGTGCCAGCAGTTTAGCGTCAGGAAGGACTGAAGCTTTCTTT.

Details on this clonotype: It may be a read error: a sequence one base away is much more abundant. The chain recombines TRBV7-2 with TRBJ2-1; D is perhaps TRBD2 (5 bases). V lost 5 bases to trimming and J lost 4 bases, with 15 bases between them. The CDR3 runs to 15 residues. From germline, CDR1 is SGHTA and CDR2 FQGNSA. The CDR3 spells CASSQAADSYNEQFF. The CDR3 bases are TGTGCCAGCAGCCAAGCCGCGGACTCTTACAATGAGCAGTTCTTC.

This clonotype was recorded a few times. The V and J genes are TRBV6-1 and TRBJ1-3, with D maybe TRBD1 (5 bases). CDR3 length equals 15 residues. The V end lost 5 bases, the J end lost 4 bases, and 15 bases lay between the germline ends. The germline CDR1 and CDR2 sequences are MNHNS and SASEGT. CDR3 coding DNA: TGTGCCAGCAGTCGGGACTGGGGTCGCGGAAACACCATATATTTT. As protein: CASSRDWGRGNTIYF.

The chain couples TRBV7-9 to TRBJ2-5; 16 bases agree with TRBD2. The CDR3 runs 16 residues. Trimming took 5 bases from V and 5 from J; bases not matched to a gene: 5. Germline-derived CDR1 and CDR2 are SEHNR and FQNEAQ (reference sequence). CDR3 nucleotides: TGTGCCAGCAGCCGACCGGGACTAGCGGGAGGGGAGACCCAGTACTTC. Protein product: CASSRPGLAGGETQYF.

This clonotype appeared many times. The rearrangement joins TRBV6-2 or TRBV6-3 to TRBJ2-1; D might be TRBD2 (6 bases). This CDR3 has 15 amino acids. Germline V lookup: CDR1 MNHEY, CDR2 SVGEGT. V lost 1 base and J 6 bases, leaving 13 bases between the germline ends. The CDR3 nucleotides are TGTGCCAGCAGTTACTGGGGGGATACCGGCAATGAGCAGTTCTTC. It translates to CASSYWGDTGNEQFF.

Details on this clonotype: One junction end disagrees with the germline gene, perhaps due to a read error. CDR3 bases: TGTGCAAGCAGCTCGCGACAGGGGGATGAGCAGTTCTTC. Its protein product is CASSSRQGDEQFF. The chain joins TRBV7-3 to TRBJ2-1, with 9 bases aligning to TRBD1. The CDR3 is 13 amino acids. Germline V gene sequence: CDR1 SGHTA, CDR2 FQGTGA.

The chain couples TRBV19 to TRBJ2-7, with 9 bases matching TRBD1. Germline V lookup: CDR1 LNHDA, CDR2 SQIVND (reference sequence). CDR3 length: 15 amino acids. The V and J ends lost 9 bases and 3 bases, in that order; junction bases with no gene match: 12. In nucleotides, the CDR3 is TGTGCCAGCAGTCCTACGGGACAGGGCCTCTACGAGCAGTACTTC. Translated, it gives CASSPTGQGLYEQYF.

This clonotype has only one observation. The conserved phenylalanine or tryptophan is not found at the CDR3 terminus, so this likely reflects a read error. The limits of the CDR3 on the DNA are not certain, so only TCRdb's listed CDR3 is given. V gene TRBV7-4 combines with J gene TRBJ1-4. The CDR3 length is 10 residues, termini included. Germline CDR1 SGHVT, CDR2 SQSDAQ. The CDR3 is CASSVGGLSS.

The V and J genes are TRBV19 and TRBJ2-2; D is possibly TRBD2 (6 bases). This CDR3 has 13 residues. Germline V gene data show CDR1 as LNHDA and CDR2 as SQIVND (reference sequence). Deletions cut 4 bases from V and 7 bases from J, with 10 bases between. The CDR3 coding sequence is TGTGCCAGTAGTACTCCGACTAGCGGGGAGCTGTTTTTT. Translating gives CASSTPTSGELFF.

The rearrangement joins TRBV9 to TRBJ1-2; the D is unclear. The CDR3 contains 12 residues. Trimming took off 3 bases at V and 4 bases at J, with 7 bases between the two ends. The germline V gene encodes CDR1 SGDLS and CDR2 YYNGEE. The CDR3 loop is CASSAEGYGYTF. As DNA, the CDR3 is TGTGCCAGCAGCGCGGAGGGCTATGGCTACACCTTC.

This clonotype was seen a few times. The genes are TRBV7-2 and TRBJ2-1; 9 bases match TRBD2. V trimming: 5 bases; J trimming: 3 bases; junction bases outside the gene matches: 8. The CDR3 loop spans 16 amino acids. CDR1 is SGHTA, CDR2 FQGNSA, per germline. The CDR3 spells CASSLPTSGHYNEQFF. The CDR3 DNA follows: TGTGCCAGCAGCCTACCGACTAGCGGACACTACAATGAGCAGTTCTTC.

This clonotype was counted at least ten times. V usage is TRBV6-6 and J usage is TRBJ1-4; no firm D call. The CDR3 totals 15 residues. Germline V gene data show CDR1 as MNHNY and CDR2 as SVGAGI (reference sequence). Trimming removed 2 bases from V and 10 bases from J, with 17 bases in between. CDR3 loop: CASSYEGPRTGKLFF. The DNA for the CDR3 is TGTGCCAGCAGTTACGAGGGCCCCCGGACTGGAAAACTGTTTTTT.

This clonotype was seen at least ten times. The chain employs TRBV11-2 and TRBJ2-2, with unresolved D. V lost 4 bases, J lost 5 bases, and 11 bases lay in between. The CDR3 has 14 amino acids. Germline CDR1 and CDR2: SGHAT and FQNNGV. CDR3 nucleotide sequence: TGTGCCAGCAGCTCTGCCGCTCGAACCGGGGAGCTGTTTTTT. Protein: CASSSAARTGELFF.

The chain carries TRBV7-9 and TRBJ1-1, with a possible D match to TRBD1 (6 bases). CDR3 length: 13 amino acids. Germline V CDR1 and CDR2: SEHNR, FQNEAQ (reference sequence). V shed 5 bases and J shed 6 bases, with 13 bases lying between them. CDR3 sequence (DNA): TGTGCCAGCAGCGGAGGGGGGGGGGCTGAAGCTTTCTTT. Translation: CASSGGGGAEAFF.

This clonotype has at least ten counts. The V and J genes are TRBV20-1 and TRBJ1-6; 9 bases match TRBD1. With 0 bases clipped from V and 7 bases from J, the junction kept 7 bases outside the gene matches. There are 16 residues in the CDR3. Germline lookup yields CDR1 DFQATT and CDR2 SNEGSKA (reference sequence). This CDR3 reads CSAREITGGGNSPLHF. DNA for the CDR3: TGCAGTGCTAGAGAAATCACAGGGGGCGGGAATTCACCCCTCCACTTT.

This clonotype was found a few times. This rearrangement joins TRBV27 to TRBJ2-1; perhaps TRBD2 as D (5 bases). CDR3 length equals 14 residues. CDR1 MNHEY and CDR2 SMNVEV come from the germline V gene (reference sequence). Trimming stripped 6 bases from V and 5 bases from J, with 14 bases between. CDR3 bases: TGTGCCAGCAGCCAGCGGCCCTGGAACAATGAGCAGTTCTTC. It translates to CASSQRPWNNEQFF.

Comment on this clonotype: The junction departs from the called germline gene at one end, perhaps through a read error. The chain joins TRBV6-5 to TRBJ2-3; 8 nucleotides match TRBD2. CDR3 length: 13 residues. From germline, CDR1 is MNHEY and CDR2 SVGAGI. In DNA, the CDR3 is TGTGCCAGCAGGAGCGGGAGCACAGAGACGCAGTATTTC. Translating it yields CASRSGSTETQYF.

The chain couples TRBV5-6 to TRBJ1-1; tentative D call: TRBD1 (5 bases). V lost 1 base, J lost 7 bases, and 17 bases lay in between. The CDR3 totals 15 residues. Germline loops: CDR1 SGHDT, CDR2 YYEEEE. This CDR3 reads CASSLMGEGRNEAFF. The CDR3, as DNA: TGTGCCAGCAGCTTGATGGGGGAGGGGCGCAATGAAGCTTTCTTT.

The chain recombines TRBV2 with TRBJ1-6; D is unclear. CDR1 is SNHLY, CDR2 FYNNEI, per germline. The CDR3 spans 13 residues. The ends were cut back, 7 bases at V and 7 bases at J, with 11 bases in the middle. The CDR3 DNA reads TGTGCCAGCACCAACGGGAGGAATTCACCCCTCCACTTT. Amino acid sequence: CASTNGRNSPLHF.